The T cell receptor beta chain described here comes from a study of blood T cell repertoires in COVID-19. Whole-study context: COVID-19 samples, acute and convalescent, were from the United States, Italy and Spain. T cells, B-cell-depleted T cells, or PBMCs supplied cDNA or gDNA.

Per the germline V gene, CDR1 is LGHDT and CDR2 is YNNKEL (reference sequence). The CDR3 length is 16 residues. Trimming stripped 0 bases from V and 1 base from J, with 9 bases between. In the authors' workflow: Amplified reference gene primers provided the basis for estimating nucleated cell counts. TCRdb keeps only in-frame clones here, not all; method: immunoSEQ multiplex PCR. That table supplies the V and J calls and clone size; D and trimming were determined from the DNA. The table has some 150,000 clones, about 84% seen once; the top ten hold 10% to 15%. The source of this sequence is a man aged 55 to 69 with active or convalescent COVID-19. The specimen was peripheral blood. This chain joins TRBV3-1 (or the pseudogene TRBV3-2) and TRBJ2-2; D unresolved. DNA of the CDR3: TGTGCCAGCAGCCAAGAGTCGTCAGAGAACACCGGGGAGCTGTTTTTT. It is translated as CASSQESSENTGELFF.